The 19 T cell receptor beta chains below all came from one sample that was sequenced in a study of blood T cell repertoires in COVID-19. Generated by immunoSEQ multiplex PCR, the TCRdb table keeps only in-frame clones and is missing some. The repertoire holds 95,000 to 110,000 clones, with more than 70% as singletons. The specimen sequenced was peripheral blood. The source is a woman aged 55-70 years with acute or convalescent COVID-19.

J is TRBJ1-3 and V is TRBV28; D gene uncertain. CDR1 MDHEN and CDR2 SYDVKM come from the germline V gene. The CDR3 has 17 amino acids. V was trimmed by 1 base and J by 0 bases, leaving 13 bases between them. The CDR3 DNA sequence: TGTGCCAGCAGTTTATCTGGGAGGCTGAGCTCTGGAAACACCATATATTTT. It is translated as CASSLSGRLSSGNTIYF.

This chain joins TRBV11-2 and TRBJ1-6; possible D gene TRBD1, 6 bases. The V gene's germline CDR1 is SGHAT and CDR2 FQNNGV. Trimming cost V 1 base and J 9 bases, with 13 bases left between them. This CDR3 region has 15 residues. CDR3: CASSLVWQGSSPLHF. The CDR3 DNA sequence: TGTGCCAGCAGCTTAGTGTGGCAGGGGAGTTCACCCCTCCACTTT.

This chain connects TRBV18 to TRBJ1-5; D remains unclear. This CDR3 is 13 amino acids long. Germline lookup yields CDR1 KGHSH and CDR2 LQKENI. Deletions cut 2 bases from V and 11 bases from J, with 13 bases between. This chain's CDR3 is CASSPAGGSAQHF. Written as DNA, the CDR3 is TGTGCCAGCTCACCAGCTGGCGGGTCGGCCCAGCATTTT.

V usage is TRBV2 and J usage is TRBJ1-1, with TRBD1 matching over 11 bases. In germline, CDR1 is SNHLY, CDR2 FYNNEI. Trimming at V came to 5 bases and at J to 1 base, leaving 3 bases not matched to a gene. This CDR3 is 15 amino acids long. CDR3 protein: CASSRTGGWNTEAFF. The CDR3 region has the DNA TGTGCCAGCAGTAGGACAGGGGGCTGGAACACTGAAGCTTTCTTT.

The rearrangement joins TRBV19 to TRBJ2-7; D perhaps matches TRBD2 (6 bases). The CDR3 covers 15 residues. Trimming removed 4 bases at V and 0 bases at J, with 13 bases between. CDR1 is LNHDA, CDR2 SQIVND, per germline (reference sequence). Here the CDR3 reads CASSTIGGTSYEQYF. The DNA for the CDR3 is TGTGCCAGTAGTACCATTGGCGGGACCTCCTACGAGCAGTACTTC.

The CDR3 loop is CASYGGNGYTF. The CDR3 bases are TGTGCCAGCTACGGGGGAAATGGCTACACCTTC. The genes are TRBV2 and TRBJ1-2, with a tentative D call TRBD1 (5 bases). The CDR3 contains 11 residues. Trimming pared 8 bases from V and 6 bases from J, leaving 10 bases between. Germline V lookup: CDR1 SNHLY, CDR2 FYNNEI.

The chain links TRBV6-5 to TRBJ1-5; D unresolved. V lost 6 bases to trimming and J lost 8 bases, with 14 bases between them. CDR1 and CDR2 from the germline V gene are MNHEY and SVGAGI. The CDR3 is 13 amino acids. CDR3 protein: CASREIMIEPQHF. The CDR3 nucleotides read TGTGCCAGCAGGGAGATCATGATAGAGCCCCAGCATTTT.

The genes are TRBV7-3 and TRBJ2-1, with 11 positions matching TRBD2. Trimming took 5 bases from V and 4 from J; bases not matched to a gene: 7. The germline V gene has CDR1 SGHTA and CDR2 FQGTGA. This CDR3 comprises 16 residues. CDR3 in amino acids: CASSPTLAGGYNEQFF. In DNA form, the CDR3 reads TGTGCCAGCAGCCCTACGCTAGCGGGAGGTTACAATGAGCAGTTCTTC.

This clone was detected only once. V is TRBV7-9 and J is TRBJ1-3; D gene uncertain. V was shortened by 5 bases and J by 0 bases, with 11 bases between the two germline ends. The CDR3 spans 15 residues. Germline CDR1 and CDR2: SEHNR and FQNEAQ (reference sequence). CDR3 sequence (DNA): TGTGCCAGCAGCCTTACCGGGATCTCTGGAAACACCATATATTTT. It codes for CASSLTGISGNTIYF.

V is TRBV10-3 and J is TRBJ2-3, with TRBD2 matching 13 bases. V dropped 3 bases and J dropped 5; count of bases not matched to a gene: 8. The CDR3 is made up of 17 amino acids. The germline V gene has CDR1 ENHRY and CDR2 SYGVKD. CDR3 DNA sequence: TGTGCCATCAGTGACCCCGGGACTAGCGGGACGAGAGATACGCAGTATTTT. It encodes CAISDPGTSGTRDTQYF.

In DNA form, the CDR3 reads TGCAGCGTTGTGTCAGACTATGGCTACACCTTC. Its protein is CSVVSDYGYTF. This rearrangement joins TRBV29-1 to TRBJ1-2; D is uncertain. The CDR3 has 11 residues. Trimming took 4 bases from V and 3 from J, leaving 6 bases between them. Germline V gene data show CDR1 as SQVTM and CDR2 as ANQGSEA.

The gene calls are TRBV7-2 and TRBJ2-1; D is perhaps TRBD2 (6 bases). CDR1 is SGHTA and CDR2 is FQGNSA in the germline V gene. The V end was cut by 5 bases, the J end by 3 bases, with 14 bases between. There are 15 residues in the CDR3. In DNA, the CDR3 is TGTGCCAGCAGCCCGCCGGGACTCCTCTACAATGAGCAGTTCTTC. Protein product: CASSPPGLLYNEQFF.

The chain carries TRBV28 and TRBJ1-1; weak D call: TRBD1 (5 bases). Germline CDR1 and CDR2: MDHEN and SYDVKM. CDR3 length equals 13 residues. With 2 bases removed from V and 5 bases from J, the gap between germline ends came to 9 bases. The CDR3 region has the DNA TGTGCCAGCAGTTTAGGGGGGAGGACTGAAGCTTTCTTT. Its protein is CASSLGGRTEAFF.

The CDR3 DNA reads TGTGCCAGCACCGACACCTCCGCTCGGAACACCATATATTTT. Translation gives CASTDTSARNTIYF. The chain joins TRBV2 to TRBJ1-3; D not certain. Germline V gene lookup returns CDR1 SNHLY and CDR2 FYNNEI. Trimming pared 7 bases from V and 7 bases from J, leaving 17 bases between. The length of the CDR3 is 14 residues.

This clone was detected once. The rearrangement links TRBV2 to TRBJ1-5, with 9 bases matching TRBD1. The J segment lost 1 base and the V segment lost 7 bases, leaving 20 bases of the junction unmatched. This CDR3 has 20 residues. Germline V CDR1 and CDR2: SNHLY, FYNNEI. The CDR3 nucleotides read TGTGCCAGCACCCAGCGACGGGGACAGGGAAGGTTATGGAGCAATCAGCCCCAGCATTTT. It translates to CASTQRRGQGRLWSNQPQHF.

The V call is TRBV3-1 (or the pseudogene TRBV3-2), the J call TRBJ2-2, with 9 nucleotides matching TRBD2. V was pared by 5 bases and J by 6 bases, with 10 bases of the junction left unmatched. The germline CDR1 and CDR2 sequences are LGHDT and YNNKEL (reference sequence). The CDR3 loop spans 16 amino acids. The CDR3 DNA reads as TGTGCCAGCAGCTTTCGTCCGGGACTAGCCCCCGGGGAGCTGTTTTTT. Protein sequence: CASSFRPGLAPGELFF.

The chain recombines TRBV2 with TRBJ1-2, with 8 bases matching TRBD1. Germline CDR1 is SNHLY and CDR2 is FYNNEI. CDR3 length: 14 amino acids. With V trimmed by 4 bases and J by 4 bases, 5 bases remained unmatched. DNA of the CDR3: TGTGCCAGCAGTGGGACAGGGAGGCCCTATGGCTACACCTTC. Amino acids: CASSGTGRPYGYTF.

The chain carries TRBV28 and TRBJ2-7, with 12 bases identical to TRBD2. Germline V gene sequence: CDR1 MDHEN, CDR2 SYDVKM. The V gene end was trimmed by 6 bases and the J gene end by 6 bases; junction bases not matched to a gene: 9. This CDR3 region has 15 residues. The CDR3 region is CASRTSGSRASEQYF. CDR3 DNA: TGTGCCAGCAGGACTAGCGGGAGTAGAGCCTCCGAGCAGTACTTC.

V usage is TRBV1 and J usage is TRBJ2-7; the table's D call of TRBD2 was not tested on the DNA. TRBV1 is labeled a pseudogene. This CDR3 comprises 15 residues. CDR3 bases: TGCACCAGCAGCCCGCTAGCGGGAGGGTCCTACGAGCAGTACTTC. It encodes CTSSPLAGGSYEQYF.